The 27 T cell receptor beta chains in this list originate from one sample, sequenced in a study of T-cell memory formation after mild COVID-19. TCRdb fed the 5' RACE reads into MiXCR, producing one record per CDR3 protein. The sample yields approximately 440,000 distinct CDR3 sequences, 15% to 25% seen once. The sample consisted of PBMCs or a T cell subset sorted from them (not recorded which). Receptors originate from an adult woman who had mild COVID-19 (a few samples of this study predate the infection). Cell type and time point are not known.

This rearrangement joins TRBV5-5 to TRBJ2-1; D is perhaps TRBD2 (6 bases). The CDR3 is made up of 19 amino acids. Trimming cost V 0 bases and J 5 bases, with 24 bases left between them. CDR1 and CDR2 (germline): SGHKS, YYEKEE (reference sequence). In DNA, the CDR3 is TGTGCCAGCAGCTTGGAGGGAGGTCTGGACTACCCCATCGACAATGAGCAGTTCTTC. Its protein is CASSLEGGLDYPIDNEQFF.

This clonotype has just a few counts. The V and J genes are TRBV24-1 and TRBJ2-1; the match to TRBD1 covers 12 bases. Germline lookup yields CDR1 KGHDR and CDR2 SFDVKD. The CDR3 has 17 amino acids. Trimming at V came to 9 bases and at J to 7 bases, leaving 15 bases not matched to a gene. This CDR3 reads CATLYIPGQGARNEQFF. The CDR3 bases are TGTGCCACCCTTTACATACCGGGACAGGGGGCTCGGAATGAGCAGTTCTTC.

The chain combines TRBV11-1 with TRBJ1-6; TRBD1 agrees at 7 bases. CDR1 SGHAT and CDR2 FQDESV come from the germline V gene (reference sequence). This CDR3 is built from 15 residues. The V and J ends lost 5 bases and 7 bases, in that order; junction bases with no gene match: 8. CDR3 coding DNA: TGTGCCAGCAGCAACCCGGACAGGCAAAATTCACCCCTCCACTTT. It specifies CASSNPDRQNSPLHF. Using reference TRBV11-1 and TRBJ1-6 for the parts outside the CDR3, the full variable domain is EAEVAQSPRYKITEKSQAVAFWCDPISGHATLYWYRQILGQGPELLVQFQDESVVDDSQLPKDRFSAERLKGVDSTLKIQPAELGDSAMYLCASSNPDRQNSPLHFGNGTRLTVT.

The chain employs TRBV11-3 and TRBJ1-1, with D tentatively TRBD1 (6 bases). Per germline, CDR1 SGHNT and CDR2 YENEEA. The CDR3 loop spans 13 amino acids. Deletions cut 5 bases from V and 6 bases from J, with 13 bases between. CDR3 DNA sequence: TGTGCCAGCAGCCCTCCTAGACAGGCTGAAGCTTTCTTT. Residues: CASSPPRQAEAFF.

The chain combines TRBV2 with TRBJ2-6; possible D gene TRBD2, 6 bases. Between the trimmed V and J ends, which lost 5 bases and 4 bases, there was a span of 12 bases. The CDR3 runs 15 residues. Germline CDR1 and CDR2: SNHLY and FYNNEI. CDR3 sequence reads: CASSPWGVGANVLTF. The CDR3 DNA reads TGTGCCAGCAGTCCCTGGGGGGTCGGGGCCAACGTCCTGACTTTC.

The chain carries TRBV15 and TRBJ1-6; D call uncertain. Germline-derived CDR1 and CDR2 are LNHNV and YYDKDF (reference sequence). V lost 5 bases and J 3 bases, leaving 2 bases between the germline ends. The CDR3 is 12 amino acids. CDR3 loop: CATSRYNSPLHF. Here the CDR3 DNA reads TGTGCCACCAGCCGCTATAATTCACCCCTCCACTTT. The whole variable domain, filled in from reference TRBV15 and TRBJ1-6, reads DAMVIQNPRYQVTQFGKPVTLSCSQTLNHNVMYWYQQKSSQAPKLLFHYYDKDFNNEADTPDNFQSRRPNTSFCFLDIRSPGLGDTAMYLCATSRYNSPLHFGNGTRLTVT.

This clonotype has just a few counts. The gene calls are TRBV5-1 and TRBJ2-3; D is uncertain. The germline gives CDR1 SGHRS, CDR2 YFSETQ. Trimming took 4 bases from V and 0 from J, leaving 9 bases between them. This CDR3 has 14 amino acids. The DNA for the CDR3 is TGCGCCAGCAGCCGGGTCGACAGCACAGATACGCAGTATTTT. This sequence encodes CASSRVDSTDTQYF.

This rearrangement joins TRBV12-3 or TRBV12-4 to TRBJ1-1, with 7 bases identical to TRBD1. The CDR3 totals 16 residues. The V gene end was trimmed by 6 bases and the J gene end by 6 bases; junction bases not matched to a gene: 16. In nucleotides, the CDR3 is TGTGCCAGCAGCGCCCACTTCGGGGAGGGGGCTTCTGAAGCTTTCTTT. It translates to CASSAHFGEGASEAFF.

The DNA for the CDR3 is TGTGCCAGCTCACCCCAAGTGTCTCAGCCCCAGCATTTT. It yields the protein CASSPQVSQPQHF. V usage is TRBV18 and J usage is TRBJ1-5, with D uncertain. This CDR3 spans 13 amino acids. Trimming removed 3 bases from V and 6 bases from J, with 9 bases in between. The germline gives CDR1 KGHSH, CDR2 LQKENI.

The CDR3 loop reads CATKVVMNTEAFF. CDR3 DNA sequence: TGTGCCACCAAGGTCGTCATGAACACTGAAGCTTTCTTT. The rearrangement joins TRBV15 to TRBJ1-1; D gene ambiguous. Germline CDR1 LNHNV, CDR2 YYDKDF (reference sequence). Between the trimmed V and J ends, which lost 7 bases and 0 bases, there was a span of 9 bases. The CDR3 has 13 amino acids.

DNA for the CDR3: TGTGCCAGCAGCGTAGACGTAGCGGGGGGCACGAGCACAGATACGCAGTATTTT. Translation gives CASSVDVAGGTSTDTQYF. The rearrangement links TRBV9 to TRBJ2-3; 10 bases map to TRBD2. Trimming took 0 bases from V and 0 from J; bases not matched to a gene: 7. CDR3 length equals 18 residues. Germline V gives CDR1 SGDLS, CDR2 YYNGEE.

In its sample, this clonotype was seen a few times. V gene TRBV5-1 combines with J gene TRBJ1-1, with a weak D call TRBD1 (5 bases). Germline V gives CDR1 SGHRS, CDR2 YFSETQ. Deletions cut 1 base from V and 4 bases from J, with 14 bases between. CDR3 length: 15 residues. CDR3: CASSLYQGEATEAFF. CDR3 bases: TGCGCCAGCAGCTTGTATCAGGGAGAGGCCACTGAAGCTTTCTTT.

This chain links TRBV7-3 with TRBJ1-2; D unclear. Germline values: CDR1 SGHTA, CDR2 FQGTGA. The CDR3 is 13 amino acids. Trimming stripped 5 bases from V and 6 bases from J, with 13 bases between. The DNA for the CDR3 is TGTGCCAGCAGCCCGGGATGGGAGAATGGCTACACCTTC. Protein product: CASSPGWENGYTF.

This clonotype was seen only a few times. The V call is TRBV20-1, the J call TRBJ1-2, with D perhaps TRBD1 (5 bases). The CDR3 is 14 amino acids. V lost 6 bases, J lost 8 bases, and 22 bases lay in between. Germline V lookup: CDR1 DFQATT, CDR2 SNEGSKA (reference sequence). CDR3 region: CSALIRDSFRGYTF. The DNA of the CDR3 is TGCAGTGCCTTGATCAGAGACAGTTTTCGGGGCTACACCTTC.

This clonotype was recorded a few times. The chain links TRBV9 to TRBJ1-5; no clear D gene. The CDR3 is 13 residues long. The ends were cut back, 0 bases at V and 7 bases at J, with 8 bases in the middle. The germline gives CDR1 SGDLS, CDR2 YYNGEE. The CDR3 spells CASSVDPTQPQHF. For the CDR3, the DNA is TGTGCCAGCAGCGTAGACCCTACGCAGCCCCAGCATTTT.

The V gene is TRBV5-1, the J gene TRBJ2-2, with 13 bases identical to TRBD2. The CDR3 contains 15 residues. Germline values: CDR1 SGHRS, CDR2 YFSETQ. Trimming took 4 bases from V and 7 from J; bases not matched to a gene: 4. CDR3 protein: CASSAGLAGDGELFF. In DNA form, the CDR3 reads TGCGCCAGCAGCGCCGGACTAGCGGGGGACGGGGAGCTGTTTTTT.

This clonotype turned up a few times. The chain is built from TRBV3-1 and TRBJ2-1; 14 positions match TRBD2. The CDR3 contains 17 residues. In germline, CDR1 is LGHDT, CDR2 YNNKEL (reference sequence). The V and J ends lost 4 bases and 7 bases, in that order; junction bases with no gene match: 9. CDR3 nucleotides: TGTGCCAGCAGCCCAACCCCGACTAGCGGGGGGGTGAATGAGCAGTTCTTC. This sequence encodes CASSPTPTSGGVNEQFF.

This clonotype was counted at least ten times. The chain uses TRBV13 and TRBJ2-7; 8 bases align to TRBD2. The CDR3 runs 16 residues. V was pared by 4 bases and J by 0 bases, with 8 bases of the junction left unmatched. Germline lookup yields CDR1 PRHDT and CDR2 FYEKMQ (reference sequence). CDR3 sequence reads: CASSSGPGTSSYEQYF. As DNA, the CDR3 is TGTGCCAGCAGCTCAGGCCCGGGGACTAGCTCCTACGAGCAGTACTTC.

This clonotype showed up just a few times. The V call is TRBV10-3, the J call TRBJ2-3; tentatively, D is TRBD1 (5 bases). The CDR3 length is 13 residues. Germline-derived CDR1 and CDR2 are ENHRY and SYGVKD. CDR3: CAMGQGPTDTQYF. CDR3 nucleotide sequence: TGTGCAATGGGCCAGGGCCCCACAGATACGCAGTATTTT.

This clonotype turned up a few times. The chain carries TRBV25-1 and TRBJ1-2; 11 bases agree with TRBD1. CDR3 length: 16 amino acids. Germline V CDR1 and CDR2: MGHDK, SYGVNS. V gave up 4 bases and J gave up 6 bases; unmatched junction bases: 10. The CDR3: CASSGWTGGGGDGYTF. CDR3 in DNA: TGTGCCAGCAGTGGATGGACAGGGGGCGGGGGAGATGGCTACACCTTC.

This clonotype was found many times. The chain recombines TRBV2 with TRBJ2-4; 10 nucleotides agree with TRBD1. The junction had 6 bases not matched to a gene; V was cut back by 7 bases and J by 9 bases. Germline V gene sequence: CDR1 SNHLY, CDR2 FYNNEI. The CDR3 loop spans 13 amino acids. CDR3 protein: CASMADRGGIQYF. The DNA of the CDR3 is TGTGCCAGCATGGCGGACAGGGGGGGCATTCAGTACTTC. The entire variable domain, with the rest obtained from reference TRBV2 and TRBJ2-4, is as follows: EPEVTQTPSHQVTQMGQEVILRCVPISNHLYFYWYRQILGQKVEFLVSFYNNEISEKSEIFDDQFSVERPDGSNFTLKIRSTKLEDSAMYFCASMADRGGIQYFGAGTRLSVL.

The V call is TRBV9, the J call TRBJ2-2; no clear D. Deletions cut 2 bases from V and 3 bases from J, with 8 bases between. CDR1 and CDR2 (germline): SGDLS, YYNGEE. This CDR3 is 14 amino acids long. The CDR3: CASSVARYTGELFF. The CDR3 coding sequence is TGTGCCAGCAGCGTGGCCCGGTACACCGGGGAGCTGTTTTTT. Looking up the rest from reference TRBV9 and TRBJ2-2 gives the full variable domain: DSGVTQTPKHLITATGQRVTLRCSPRSGDLSVYWYQQSLDQGLQFLIQYYNGEERAKGNILERFSAQQFPDLHSELNLSSLELGDSALYFCASSVARYTGELFFGEGSRLTVL.

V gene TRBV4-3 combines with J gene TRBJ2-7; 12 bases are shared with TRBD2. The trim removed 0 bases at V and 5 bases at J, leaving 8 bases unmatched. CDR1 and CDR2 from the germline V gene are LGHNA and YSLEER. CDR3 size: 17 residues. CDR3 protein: CASSQDWRTSGIDEQYF. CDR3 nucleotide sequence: TGCGCCAGCAGCCAAGATTGGAGGACTAGCGGGATCGACGAGCAGTACTTC.

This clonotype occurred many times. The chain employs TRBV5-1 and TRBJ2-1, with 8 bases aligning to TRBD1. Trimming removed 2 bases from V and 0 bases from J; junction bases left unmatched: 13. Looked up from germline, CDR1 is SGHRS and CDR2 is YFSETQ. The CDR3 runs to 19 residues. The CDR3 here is CASSFTPGQASSSYNEQFF. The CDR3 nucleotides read TGCGCCAGCAGCTTCACACCGGGACAGGCCTCGAGCTCCTACAATGAGCAGTTCTTC. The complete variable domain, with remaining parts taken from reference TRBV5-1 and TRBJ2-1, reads KAGVTQTPRYLIKTRGQQVTLSCSPISGHRSVSWYQQTPGQGLQFLFEYFSETQRNKGNFPGRFSGRQFSNSRSEMNVSTLELGDSALYLCASSFTPGQASSSYNEQFFGPGTRLTVL.

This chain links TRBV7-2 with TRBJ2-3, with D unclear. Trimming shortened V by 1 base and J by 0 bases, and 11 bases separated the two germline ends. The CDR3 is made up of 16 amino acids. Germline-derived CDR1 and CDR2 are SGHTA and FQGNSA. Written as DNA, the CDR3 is TGTGCCAGCAGCTTAGTGGCCCTGACTAGCACAGATACGCAGTATTTT. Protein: CASSLVALTSTDTQYF.

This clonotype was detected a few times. CDR3 coding DNA: TGTGCCAGCAGCCCCCCCGAGGGTTCTGCCGGGGAGCTGTTTTTT. It translates to CASSPPEGSAGELFF. The chain couples TRBV7-9 to TRBJ2-2; possibly TRBD2 for D (5 bases). The V and J ends lost 5 bases and 6 bases respectively, with 16 bases between them. The CDR3 totals 15 residues. CDR1 and CDR2 (germline): SEHNR, FQNEAQ (reference sequence).

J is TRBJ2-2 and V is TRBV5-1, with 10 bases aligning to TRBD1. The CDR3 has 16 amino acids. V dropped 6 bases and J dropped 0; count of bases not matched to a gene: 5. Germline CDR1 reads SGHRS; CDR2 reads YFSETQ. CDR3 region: CASTSGTGANTGELFF. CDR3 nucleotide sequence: TGCGCCAGCACCTCCGGGACAGGGGCGAACACCGGGGAGCTGTTTTTT.